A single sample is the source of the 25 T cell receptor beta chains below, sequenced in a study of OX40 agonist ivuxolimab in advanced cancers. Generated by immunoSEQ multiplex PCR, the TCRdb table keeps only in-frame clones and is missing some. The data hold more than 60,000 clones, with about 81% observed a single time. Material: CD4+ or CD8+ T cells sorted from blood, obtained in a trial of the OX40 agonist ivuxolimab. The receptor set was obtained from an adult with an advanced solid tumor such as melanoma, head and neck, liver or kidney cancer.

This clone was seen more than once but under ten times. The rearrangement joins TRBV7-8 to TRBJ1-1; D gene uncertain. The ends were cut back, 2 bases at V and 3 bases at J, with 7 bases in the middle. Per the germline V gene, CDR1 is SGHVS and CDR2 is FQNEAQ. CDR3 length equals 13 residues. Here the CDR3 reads CASSLSDDTEAFF. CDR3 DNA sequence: TGTGCCAGCAGCTTATCAGATGACACTGAAGCTTTCTTT.

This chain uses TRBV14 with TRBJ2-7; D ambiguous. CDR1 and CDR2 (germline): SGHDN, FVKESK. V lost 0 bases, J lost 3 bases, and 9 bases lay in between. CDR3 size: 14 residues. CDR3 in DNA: TGTGCCAGCAGCCAAGATCTGGCGTACTACGAGCAGTACTTC. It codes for CASSQDLAYYEQYF.

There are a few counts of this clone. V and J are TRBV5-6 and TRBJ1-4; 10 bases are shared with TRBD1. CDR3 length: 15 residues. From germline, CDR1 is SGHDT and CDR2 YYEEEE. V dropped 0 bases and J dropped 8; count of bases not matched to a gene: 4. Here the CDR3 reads CASSLGQGAQEKLFF. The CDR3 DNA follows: TGTGCCAGCAGCTTGGGACAGGGGGCGCAAGAAAAACTGTTTTTT.

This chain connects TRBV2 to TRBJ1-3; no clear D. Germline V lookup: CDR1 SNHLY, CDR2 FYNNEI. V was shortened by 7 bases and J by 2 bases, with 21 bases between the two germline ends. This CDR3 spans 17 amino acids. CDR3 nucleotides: TGTGCCAGCACCAAGTCCGGGGAGGCATTGGCTGGAAACACCATATATTTT. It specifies CASTKSGEALAGNTIYF. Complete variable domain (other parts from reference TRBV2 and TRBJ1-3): EPEVTQTPSHQVTQMGQEVILRCVPISNHLYFYWYRQILGQKVEFLVSFYNNEISEKSEIFDDQFSVERPDGSNFTLKIRSTKLEDSAMYFCASTKSGEALAGNTIYFGEGSWLTVV.

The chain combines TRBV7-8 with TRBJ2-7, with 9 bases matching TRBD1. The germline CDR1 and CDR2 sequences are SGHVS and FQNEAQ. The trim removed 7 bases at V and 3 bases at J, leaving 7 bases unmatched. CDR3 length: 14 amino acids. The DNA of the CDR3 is TGTGCCAGCACCGGACAGGGGCCTGGCTACGAGCAGTACTTC. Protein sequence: CASTGQGPGYEQYF. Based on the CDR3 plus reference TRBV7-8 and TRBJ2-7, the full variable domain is GAGVSQSPRYKVAKRGQDVALRCDPISGHVSLFWYQQALGQGPEFLTYFQNEAQLDKSGLPSDRFFAERPEGSVSTLKIQRTQQEDSAVYLCASTGQGPGYEQYFGPGTRLTVT.

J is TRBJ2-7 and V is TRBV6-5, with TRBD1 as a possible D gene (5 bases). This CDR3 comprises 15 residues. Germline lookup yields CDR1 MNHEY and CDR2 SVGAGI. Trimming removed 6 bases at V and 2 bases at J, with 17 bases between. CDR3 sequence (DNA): TGTGCCAGCAGCACCAAAAGCAGGGCTCCCTACGAGCAGTACTTC. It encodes CASSTKSRAPYEQYF.

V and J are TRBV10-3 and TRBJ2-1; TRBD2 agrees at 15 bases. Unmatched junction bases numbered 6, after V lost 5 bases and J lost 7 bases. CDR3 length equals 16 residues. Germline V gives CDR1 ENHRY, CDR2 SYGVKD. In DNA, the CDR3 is TGTGCCATCAGTCCGGGACTAGCGGGAGGTAGAAATGAGCAGTTCTTC. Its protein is CAISPGLAGGRNEQFF.

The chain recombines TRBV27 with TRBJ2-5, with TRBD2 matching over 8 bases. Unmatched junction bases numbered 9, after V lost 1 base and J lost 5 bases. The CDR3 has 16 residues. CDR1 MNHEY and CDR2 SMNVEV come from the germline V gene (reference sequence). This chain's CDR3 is CASSLFGAGVRETQYF. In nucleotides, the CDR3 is TGTGCCAGCAGTTTATTTGGAGCGGGAGTGAGGGAGACCCAGTACTTC.

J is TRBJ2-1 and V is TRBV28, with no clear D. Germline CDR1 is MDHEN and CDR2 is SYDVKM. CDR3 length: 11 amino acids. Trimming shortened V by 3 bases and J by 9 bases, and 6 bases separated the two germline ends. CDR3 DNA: TGTGCCAGCAGTTTGAAGAGTGAGCAGTTCTTC. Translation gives CASSLKSEQFF.

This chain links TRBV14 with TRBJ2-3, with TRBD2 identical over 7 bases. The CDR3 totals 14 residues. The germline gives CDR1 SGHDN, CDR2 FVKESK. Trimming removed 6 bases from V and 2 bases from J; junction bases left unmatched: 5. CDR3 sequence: CASRDWDYTDTQYF. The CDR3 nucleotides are TGTGCCAGCAGGGACTGGGACTACACAGATACGCAGTATTTT.

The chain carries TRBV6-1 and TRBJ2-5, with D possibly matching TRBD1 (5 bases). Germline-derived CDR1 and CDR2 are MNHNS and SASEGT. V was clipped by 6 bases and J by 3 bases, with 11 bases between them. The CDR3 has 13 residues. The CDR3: CASSRAQKETQYF. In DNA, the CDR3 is TGTGCCAGCAGCAGGGCCCAAAAAGAGACCCAGTACTTC.

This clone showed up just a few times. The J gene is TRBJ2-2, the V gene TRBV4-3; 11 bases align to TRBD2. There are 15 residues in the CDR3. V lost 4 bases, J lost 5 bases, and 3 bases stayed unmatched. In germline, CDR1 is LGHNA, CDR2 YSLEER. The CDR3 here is CASSPRTSGTGELFF. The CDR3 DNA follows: TGCGCCAGCAGCCCGCGGACTAGCGGGACCGGGGAGCTGTTTTTT.

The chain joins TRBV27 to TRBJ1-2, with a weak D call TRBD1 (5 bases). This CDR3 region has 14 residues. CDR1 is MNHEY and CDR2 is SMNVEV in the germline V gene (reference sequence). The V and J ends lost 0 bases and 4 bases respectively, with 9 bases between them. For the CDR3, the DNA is TGTGCCAGCAGTTTATCCGGGGCCAGCTATGGCTACACCTTC. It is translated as CASSLSGASYGYTF.

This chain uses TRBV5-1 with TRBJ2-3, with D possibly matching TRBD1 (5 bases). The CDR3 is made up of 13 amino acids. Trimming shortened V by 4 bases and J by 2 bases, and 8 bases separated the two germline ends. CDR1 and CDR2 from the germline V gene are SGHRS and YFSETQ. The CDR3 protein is CASSADNTDTQYF. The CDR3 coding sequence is TGCGCCAGCAGCGCGGACAACACAGATACGCAGTATTTT.

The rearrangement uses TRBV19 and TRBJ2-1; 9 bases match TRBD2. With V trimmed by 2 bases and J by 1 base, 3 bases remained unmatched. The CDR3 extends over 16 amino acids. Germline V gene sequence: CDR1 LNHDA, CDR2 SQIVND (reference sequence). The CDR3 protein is CASSITAGGSYNEQFF. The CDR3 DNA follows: TGTGCCAGTAGTATAACGGCGGGGGGGTCCTACAATGAGCAGTTCTTC.

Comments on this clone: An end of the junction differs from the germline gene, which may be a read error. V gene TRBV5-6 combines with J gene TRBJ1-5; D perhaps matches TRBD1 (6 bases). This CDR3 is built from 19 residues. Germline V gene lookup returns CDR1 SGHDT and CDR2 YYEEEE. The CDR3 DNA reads TGTGCCAGCAACTTGTATTTCCCGTTTAAACAGGGTAGGAATCAGCCCCAGCATTTT. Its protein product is CASNLYFPFKQGRNQPQHF. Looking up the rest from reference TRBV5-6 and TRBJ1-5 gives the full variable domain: DAGVTQSPTHLIKTRGQQVTLRCSPKSGHDTVSWYQQALGQGPQFIFQYYEEEERQRGNFPDRFSGHQFPNYSSELNVNALLLGDSALYLCASNLYFPFKQGRNQPQHFGDGTRLSIL.

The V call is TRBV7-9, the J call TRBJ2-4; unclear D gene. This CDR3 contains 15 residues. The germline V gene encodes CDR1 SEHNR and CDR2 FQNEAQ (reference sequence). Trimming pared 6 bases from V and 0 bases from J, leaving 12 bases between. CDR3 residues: CASSPLGIAKNIQYF. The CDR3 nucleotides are TGTGCCAGCAGTCCTCTAGGGATAGCCAAAAACATTCAGTACTTC.

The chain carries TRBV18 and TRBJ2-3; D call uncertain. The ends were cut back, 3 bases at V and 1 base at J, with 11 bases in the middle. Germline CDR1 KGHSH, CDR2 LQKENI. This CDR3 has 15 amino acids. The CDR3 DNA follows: TGTGCCAGCTCACCGCTAGTCGGAGGCACAGATACGCAGTATTTT. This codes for CASSPLVGGTDTQYF.

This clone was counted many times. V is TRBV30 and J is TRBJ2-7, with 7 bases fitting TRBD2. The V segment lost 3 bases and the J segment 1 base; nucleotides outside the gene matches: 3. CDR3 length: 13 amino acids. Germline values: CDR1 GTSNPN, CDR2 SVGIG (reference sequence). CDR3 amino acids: CAWSQAGSYEQYF. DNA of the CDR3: TGTGCCTGGAGCCAAGCGGGGTCCTACGAGCAGTACTTC.

The CDR3 loop reads CASSLAGANEQFF. The CDR3 DNA reads TGTGCCAGCAGTTTAGCCGGGGCCAATGAGCAGTTCTTC. The V and J genes are TRBV28 and TRBJ2-1; D may be TRBD1 or TRBD2 (5 bases each). Germline CDR1 reads MDHEN; CDR2 reads SYDVKM. CDR3 length: 13 residues. Trimming removed 2 bases from V and 6 bases from J, with 8 bases in between.

The CDR3: CASSQQTLGDTTYEQYF. Here the CDR3 DNA reads TGCGCCAGCAGCCAACAAACCTTAGGGGACACAACCTACGAGCAGTACTTC. The chain couples TRBV4-1 to TRBJ2-7; tentatively, D is TRBD1 (6 bases). V was trimmed by 2 bases and J by 2 bases, leaving 19 bases between them. The CDR3 consists of 17 residues. Germline CDR1 and CDR2: MGHRA and YSYEKL.

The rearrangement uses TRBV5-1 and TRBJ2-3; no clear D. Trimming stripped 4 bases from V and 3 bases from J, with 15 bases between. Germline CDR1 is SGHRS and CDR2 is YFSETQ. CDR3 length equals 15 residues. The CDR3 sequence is CASSDLTAGTDTQYF. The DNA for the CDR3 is TGCGCCAGCAGCGACCTGACCGCCGGGACAGATACGCAGTATTTT.

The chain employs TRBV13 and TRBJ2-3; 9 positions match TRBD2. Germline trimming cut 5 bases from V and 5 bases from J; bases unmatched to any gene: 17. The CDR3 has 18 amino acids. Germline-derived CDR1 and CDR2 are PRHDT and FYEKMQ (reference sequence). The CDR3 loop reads CASSHSGRHREEKDTQYF. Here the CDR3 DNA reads TGTGCCAGCAGCCACAGCGGGAGGCACCGAGAGGAGAAAGATACGCAGTATTTT. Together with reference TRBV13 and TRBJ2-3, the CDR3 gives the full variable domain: AAGVIQSPRHLIKEKRETATLKCYPIPRHDTVYWYQQGPGQDPQFLISFYEKMQSDKGSIPDRFSAQQFSDYHSELNMSSLELGDSALYFCASSHSGRHREEKDTQYFGPGTRLTVL.

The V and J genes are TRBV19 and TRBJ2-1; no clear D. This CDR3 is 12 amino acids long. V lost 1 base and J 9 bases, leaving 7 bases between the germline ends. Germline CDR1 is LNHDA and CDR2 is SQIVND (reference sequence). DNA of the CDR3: TGTGCCAGTAGTATAGGGGGTGCTGAGCAGTTCTTC. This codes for CASSIGGAEQFF.

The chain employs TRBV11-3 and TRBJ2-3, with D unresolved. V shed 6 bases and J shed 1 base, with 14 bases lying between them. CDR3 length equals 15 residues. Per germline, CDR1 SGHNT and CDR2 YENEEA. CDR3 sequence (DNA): TGTGCCAGCAGTTCCCCCCGAACGGGCACAGATACGCAGTATTTT. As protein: CASSSPRTGTDTQYF.